These 31 T cell receptor beta chains share one sample of origin, sequenced in a study of shared clonotypes between healthy human individuals. Assay: immunoSEQ multiplex PCR; the TCRdb copy retains only in-frame clones and omits some. The data show about 490,000 clones, 70% to 85% seen once. Sequences were obtained from PBMCs. These receptor sequences come from a woman between 35 and 50 years old in good health. Some clones in this sample may be carry-over from other donors' samples.

The chain joins TRBV2 to TRBJ1-4; TRBD1 might be the D (5 bases). V lost 10 bases and J 8 bases, leaving 20 bases between the germline ends. CDR3 length equals 14 residues. Germline CDR1 is SNHLY and CDR2 is FYNNEI. Written as DNA, the CDR3 is TGTGCCACTACCAGGTGGCTGGGGGTCGAAAAACTGTTTTTT. Protein: CATTRWLGVEKLFF.

The chain carries TRBV11-3 and TRBJ1-4; TRBD1 agrees at 7 bases. The germline CDR1 and CDR2 sequences are SGHNT and YENEEA. After removal of 3 bases from V and 3 bases from J, the junction contained 10 bases not matched to a gene. CDR3 length: 17 amino acids. In DNA, the CDR3 is TGTGCCAGCAGCTTGCCCCGTGACAGGGTTGCTAATGAAAAACTGTTTTTT. Protein sequence: CASSLPRDRVANEKLFF.

The rearrangement joins TRBV30 to TRBJ2-6; D is uncertain. CDR3 length equals 13 residues. V lost 4 bases and J 4 bases, leaving 8 bases between the germline ends. Germline V CDR1 and CDR2: GTSNPN, SVGIG (reference sequence). The CDR3 nucleotides are TGTGCCTGGAAGATACAGGGGGCCAACGTCCTGACTTTC. It specifies CAWKIQGANVLTF. The complete variable domain, with remaining parts taken from reference TRBV30 and TRBJ2-6, reads SQTIHQWPATLVQPVGSPLSLECTVEGTSNPNLYWYRQAAGRGLQLLFYSVGIGQISSEVPQNLSASRPQDRQFILSSKKLLLSDSGFYLCAWKIQGANVLTFGAGSRLTVL.

The chain's CDR3 is CASSPTGAGDTQYF. CDR3 bases: TGTGCCAGCAGCCCGACAGGGGCGGGAGATACGCAGTATTTT. The chain links TRBV7-2 to TRBJ2-3, with 8 bases lining up with TRBD1. Germline assignment: CDR1 SGHTA and CDR2 FQGNSA. The CDR3 is 14 residues long. V was clipped by 5 bases and J by 5 bases; unmatched bases: 6.

This rearrangement joins TRBV5-8 to TRBJ2-7, with a possible D match to TRBD1 (6 bases). The CDR3 has 13 residues. The germline V gene encodes CDR1 SGHTS and CDR2 YDEGEE. V gave up 2 bases and J gave up 5 bases, with 11 bases separating them. In DNA, the CDR3 is TGTGCCAGCAGCTTAACTCGACAGGACGAGCAGTACTTC. This gives the protein CASSLTRQDEQYF.

The V and J genes are TRBV7-9 and TRBJ2-3; 14 bases are shared with TRBD2. In germline, CDR1 is SEHNR, CDR2 FQNEAQ (reference sequence). This CDR3 has 17 residues. Unmatched junction bases numbered 8, after V lost 5 bases and J lost 4 bases. The CDR3 reads CASSLPGLAGVPDTQYF. CDR3 DNA sequence: TGTGCCAGCAGCCTTCCGGGACTAGCGGGAGTCCCAGATACGCAGTATTTT.

The V and J genes are TRBV23-1 and TRBJ1-5, with D perhaps TRBD1 (6 bases). TRBV23-1 is labeled an ORF, and its function is uncertain. CDR3 length: 16 residues. Trimming left V 0 bases short and J 1 base short, with 10 bases between. The CDR3 DNA reads TGCGCCAGCAGTCAATCGATTGACAGGAGCAATCAGCCCCAGCATTTT. Translated, it gives CASSQSIDRSNQPQHF.

The J gene is TRBJ1-2, the V gene TRBV7-6, with D maybe TRBD1 (5 bases). CDR1 SGHVS and CDR2 FNYEAQ come from the germline V gene. This CDR3 has 14 amino acids. Trimming took 1 base from V and 8 from J, leaving 14 bases between them. CDR3 loop: CASSLVTGDHGYTF. Here the CDR3 DNA reads TGTGCCAGCAGCTTAGTTACCGGGGACCACGGCTACACCTTC.

The chain has TRBV4-2 and TRBJ2-2; 9 bases are shared with TRBD2. The trim removed 0 bases at V and 5 bases at J, leaving 4 bases unmatched. The CDR3 is 16 residues long. Germline loops: CDR1 LGHNA, CDR2 YNFKEQ. The CDR3 region has the DNA TGTGCCAGCAGCCAAGAGACGACTAGCGGTACCGGGGAGCTGTTTTTT. This gives the protein CASSQETTSGTGELFF.

This chain links TRBV5-1 with TRBJ2-3; 7 nucleotides align to TRBD2. Germline V gene lookup returns CDR1 SGHRS and CDR2 YFSETQ. The J segment lost 0 bases and the V segment lost 1 base, leaving 5 bases of the junction unmatched. This CDR3 spans 16 amino acids. CDR3 DNA: TGCGCCAGCAGCTTGCCCAGCGGGACTAGCACAGATACGCAGTATTTT. This sequence encodes CASSLPSGTSTDTQYF.

This clone was detected once. The rearrangement links TRBV5-1 to TRBJ2-5; D not certain. The J call may not be correct, given that the DNA end is closer to TRBJ2-7. CDR1 is SGHRS, CDR2 YFSETQ, per germline. This CDR3 contains 14 residues. The DNA for the CDR3 is TGCGCCAGCAGCTACACGAGGTCCCCGGACGAGCAGTACTTC. This translates into CASSYTRSPDEQYF.

The V gene is TRBV28, the J gene TRBJ1-2, with 9 bases matching TRBD1. Germline-derived CDR1 and CDR2 are MDHEN and SYDVKM. V trimming: 5 bases; J trimming: 4 bases; junction bases outside the gene matches: 5. The CDR3 has 14 amino acids. CDR3 nucleotide sequence: TGTGCCAGCAGTCTACAGGGGGCCGGCTATGGCTACACCTTC. Encoded protein: CASSLQGAGYGYTF.

The chain carries TRBV7-8 and TRBJ2-1; no firm D call. Trimming cost V 4 bases and J 8 bases, with 12 bases left between them. Germline V gene sequence: CDR1 SGHVS, CDR2 FQNEAQ. The CDR3 length is 13 residues. This CDR3 reads CASSSRPADEQFF. The CDR3, as DNA: TGTGCCAGCAGCTCGCGGCCCGCCGATGAGCAGTTCTTC.

V gene TRBV28 combines with J gene TRBJ2-3; either TRBD1 or TRBD2 may supply D (6 bases each). The germline V gene has CDR1 MDHEN and CDR2 SYDVKM. Trimming took 8 bases from V and 1 from J, leaving 16 bases between them. CDR3 length: 15 residues. The CDR3 nucleotides read TGTGCCAGCTCCATCTGGGGGGCTGGCACAGATACGCAGTATTTT. This gives the protein CASSIWGAGTDTQYF.

The chain has TRBV27 and TRBJ2-3; the match to TRBD2 covers 10 bases. The J segment lost 0 bases and the V segment lost 6 bases, leaving 6 bases of the junction unmatched. The CDR3 is 16 amino acids. Germline loops: CDR1 MNHEY, CDR2 SMNVEV (reference sequence). In DNA, the CDR3 is TGTGCCAGCAGCTTTATAGCGGGAGGAAGCACAGATACGCAGTATTTT. It codes for CASSFIAGGSTDTQYF.

This chain joins TRBV7-2 and TRBJ2-2; D is unresolved. The CDR3 is made up of 13 amino acids. The V end was cut by 0 bases, the J end by 6 bases, with 5 bases between. The germline CDR1 and CDR2 sequences are SGHTA and FQGNSA. CDR3 DNA: TGTGCCAGCAGCTTAGCGCTGTCCGGGGAGCTGTTTTTT. The encoded protein is CASSLALSGELFF.

The V call is TRBV28, the J call TRBJ2-3; D remains ambiguous. V was trimmed by 5 bases and J by 2 bases, leaving 11 bases between them. Germline V CDR1 and CDR2: MDHEN, SYDVKM. There are 14 residues in the CDR3. The CDR3 DNA follows: TGTGCCAGCAGTATACCGGTCTCCACAGATACGCAGTATTTT. Translation: CASSIPVSTDTQYF.

The gene calls are TRBV28 and TRBJ2-3, with 7 bases fitting TRBD2. The CDR3 has 14 residues. CDR1 and CDR2 (germline): MDHEN, SYDVKM. Unmatched junction bases numbered 8, after V lost 9 bases and J lost 2 bases. The CDR3 loop reads CASSTRGVTDTQYF. The CDR3 DNA follows: TGTGCCAGTTCTACTCGGGGGGTCACAGATACGCAGTATTTT. Full variable domain (rest looked up from reference TRBV28 and TRBJ2-3): DVKVTQSSRYLVKRTGEKVFLECVQDMDHENMFWYRQDPGLGLRLIYFSYDVKMKEKGDIPEGYSVSREKKERFSLILESASTNQTSMYLCASSTRGVTDTQYFGPGTRLTVL.

The chain links TRBV21-1 to TRBJ2-6; TRBD1, the D gene given by the table, was not confirmed from the DNA. TRBV21-1 is an annotated pseudogene. The CDR3 loop spans 18 amino acids. The CDR3 protein is CASSKPGQPPTGANVLTF. The DNA of the CDR3 is TGTGCCAGCAGCAAACCGGGACAGCCACCTACTGGGGCCAACGTCCTGACTTTC.

V gene TRBV12-5 combines with J gene TRBJ2-5; D is unclear. Germline values: CDR1 LGHNT, CDR2 FRNRAP. V was pared by 6 bases and J by 4 bases, with 9 bases between. The CDR3 length is 12 residues. CDR3 residues: CASGPTPETQYF. The CDR3 nucleotides read TGTGCTAGTGGCCCGACCCCAGAGACCCAGTACTTC.

The chain links TRBV5-4 to TRBJ1-6; perhaps TRBD1 as D (6 bases). V lost 4 bases, J lost 3 bases, and 11 bases lay in between. The CDR3 is 15 amino acids. Germline V gene sequence: CDR1 SGHNT, CDR2 YYREEE (reference sequence). Written as DNA, the CDR3 is TGTGCCAGCAGCGGCGGGGGCCGCTATAATTCACCCCTCCACTTT. It translates to CASSGGGRYNSPLHF.

The chain is built from TRBV6-5 and TRBJ1-1; possibly TRBD1 for D (5 bases). V was shortened by 4 bases and J by 5 bases, with 14 bases between the two germline ends. The CDR3 has 14 amino acids. CDR1 MNHEY and CDR2 SVGAGI come from the germline V gene. The CDR3 here is CASSSGVGSTEAFF. The CDR3 DNA is TGTGCCAGCAGTTCGGGGGTAGGCAGTACTGAAGCTTTCTTT.

The V and J genes are TRBV5-1 and TRBJ2-3, with D perhaps matching TRBD2 (6 bases). The CDR3 has 13 residues. Trimming shortened V by 6 bases and J by 0 bases, and 8 bases separated the two germline ends. CDR1 SGHRS and CDR2 YFSETQ come from the germline V gene. The CDR3 loop reads CASISGSTDTQYF. CDR3 sequence (DNA): TGCGCCAGCATAAGCGGGAGCACAGATACGCAGTATTTT.

The chain is built from TRBV5-6 and TRBJ2-7; weak D call: TRBD2 (5 bases). Trimming took 0 bases from V and 5 from J, leaving 9 bases between them. This CDR3 contains 13 residues. The germline gives CDR1 SGHDT, CDR2 YYEEEE. The CDR3 loop is CASSLAGLHEQYF. CDR3 coding DNA: TGTGCCAGCAGCTTGGCAGGACTGCACGAGCAGTACTTC.

J is TRBJ1-4 and V is TRBV5-1, with D possibly TRBD1 on 6 matching bases. Germline CDR1 SGHRS, CDR2 YFSETQ. CDR3 length: 13 amino acids. V lost 1 base to trimming and J lost 6 bases, with 7 bases between them. The CDR3 loop reads CASSLSGDEKLFF. CDR3 in DNA: TGCGCCAGCAGCTTGTCAGGGGATGAAAAACTGTTTTTT.

This clone was seen repeatedly, ten times or more. The chain combines TRBV27 with TRBJ1-4; tentatively, D is TRBD1 (5 bases). The CDR3 has 12 amino acids. V was shortened by 4 bases and J by 7 bases, with 7 bases between the two germline ends. The germline V gene encodes CDR1 MNHEY and CDR2 SMNVEV (reference sequence). In DNA, the CDR3 is TGTGCCAGCAGTTCCGGGGGTGAAAAACTGTTTTTT. It yields the protein CASSSGGEKLFF.

The V and J genes are TRBV28 and TRBJ2-1; the D is unclear. Germline lookup yields CDR1 MDHEN and CDR2 SYDVKM. There are 15 residues in the CDR3. V was cut by 3 bases and J by 7 bases, with 16 bases left in between. The CDR3 DNA sequence: TGTGCCAGCAGTTTCGCCACCAGAAGCACTAATGAGCAGTTCTTC. This translates into CASSFATRSTNEQFF.

The chain combines TRBV11-2 with TRBJ2-2, with 10 bases identical to TRBD1. Germline V gene lookup returns CDR1 SGHAT and CDR2 FQNNGV. V lost 2 bases to trimming and J lost 6 bases; unmatched junction nucleotides: 6. The length of the CDR3 is 16 residues. CDR3 in amino acids: CASSLRGGQGPGELFF. Here the CDR3 DNA reads TGTGCCAGCAGCTTACGGGGGGGACAGGGGCCCGGGGAGCTGTTTTTT.

The chain uses TRBV28 and TRBJ2-2; D is unclear. The germline V gene has CDR1 MDHEN and CDR2 SYDVKM. Trimming removed 2 bases at V and 2 bases at J, with 12 bases between. The CDR3 has 16 amino acids. CDR3 in DNA: TGTGCCAGCAGTTTACTACGGACGGGCAACACCGGGGAGCTGTTTTTT. Protein sequence: CASSLLRTGNTGELFF.

CDR3 sequence reads: CASRTGTLNTEAFF. In nucleotides, the CDR3 is TGTGCCAGCCGAACCGGGACATTGAACACTGAAGCTTTCTTT. The rearrangement joins TRBV5-4 to TRBJ1-1, with D perhaps matching TRBD1 (6 bases). CDR3 size: 14 residues. Germline assignment: CDR1 SGHNT and CDR2 YYREEE (reference sequence). Trimming removed 7 bases from V and 0 bases from J, with 13 bases in between.

V is TRBV4-3 and J is TRBJ2-7; D unresolved. This CDR3 region has 13 residues. The ends were cut back, 0 bases at V and 6 bases at J, with 9 bases in the middle. CDR1 is LGHNA and CDR2 is YSLEER in the germline V gene. The CDR3 spells CASSQELGFEQYF. CDR3 sequence (DNA): TGCGCCAGCAGCCAAGAGCTAGGGTTCGAGCAGTACTTC.